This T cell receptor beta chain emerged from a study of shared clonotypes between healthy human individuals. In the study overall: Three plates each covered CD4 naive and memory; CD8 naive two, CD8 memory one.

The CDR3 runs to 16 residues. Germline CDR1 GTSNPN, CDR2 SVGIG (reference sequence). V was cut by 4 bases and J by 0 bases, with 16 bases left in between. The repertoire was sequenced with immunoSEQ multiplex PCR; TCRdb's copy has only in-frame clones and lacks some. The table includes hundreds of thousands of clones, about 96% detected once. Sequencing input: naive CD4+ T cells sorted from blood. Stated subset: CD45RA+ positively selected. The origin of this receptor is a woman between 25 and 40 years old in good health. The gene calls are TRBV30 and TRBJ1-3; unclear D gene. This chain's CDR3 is CAWIPGYVRSGNTIYF. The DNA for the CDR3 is TGTGCCTGGATCCCAGGCTACGTCCGCTCTGGAAACACCATATATTTT. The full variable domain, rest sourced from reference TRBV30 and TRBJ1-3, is SQTIHQWPATLVQPVGSPLSLECTVEGTSNPNLYWYRQAAGRGLQLLFYSVGIGQISSEVPQNLSASRPQDRQFILSSKKLLLSDSGFYLCAWIPGYVRSGNTIYFGEGSWLTVV.